The TCR beta chain under discussion was sequenced for a study of T cell responses to AZD1222 COVID-19 vaccine. Study outcomes and limitations: Samples come after the peak T cell response, not at day 14.

Concerning this clone: The antigen remains undetermined.

This table comes from immunoSEQ multiplex PCR, and its TCRdb copy is limited to in-frame clones, with some not included. Among around 180,000 clones listed, approximately 90% were seen once. Germline assignment: CDR1 MDHEN and CDR2 SYDVKM. V dropped 8 bases and J dropped 5; count of bases not matched to a gene: 8. The CDR3 contains 13 residues. The receptor was isolated from an adult in good health. The rearrangement uses TRBV28 and TRBJ2-7; 8 bases are a match to TRBD1. The sample was peripheral blood, taken on day 0 of AZD1222 vaccination. The DNA for the CDR3 is TGTGCCAGCGGACAGGGCTCATTCCACGAGCAGTACTTC. Translated, it gives CASGQGSFHEQYF.